This entry is about one TCR beta chain. The data originate from a study of blood T cell repertoires in COVID-19. Whole-study context: Spain, Italy and the United States supplied samples that represented acute and convalescent COVID-19.

Libraries were prepared by immunoSEQ multiplex PCR; TCRdb keeps only in-frame clonotypes and omits some of them. Found here are about 150,000 clones, approximately 88% of them singletons; the top ten hold 10%. Sequenced material: peripheral blood. This clonotype was obtained from a man in his 60s with active or convalescent COVID-19.

Here the CDR3 DNA reads TGTGCCAGCAGCTTAGTCCGGGATACTGAAGCTTTCTTT. Translating it yields CASSLVRDTEAFF. The chain joins TRBV11-3 to TRBJ1-1; D unresolved. Germline CDR1 and CDR2: SGHNT and YENEEA. This CDR3 spans 13 amino acids. V dropped 1 base and J dropped 5 bases, with 8 bases sitting between them. Variable domain in full (rest from reference TRBV11-3 and TRBJ1-1): EAGVVQSPRYKIIEKKQPVAFWCNPISGHNTLYWYLQNLGQGPELLIRYENEEAVDDSQLPKDRFSAERLKGVDSTLKIQPAELGDSAVYLCASSLVRDTEAFFGQGTRLTVV.